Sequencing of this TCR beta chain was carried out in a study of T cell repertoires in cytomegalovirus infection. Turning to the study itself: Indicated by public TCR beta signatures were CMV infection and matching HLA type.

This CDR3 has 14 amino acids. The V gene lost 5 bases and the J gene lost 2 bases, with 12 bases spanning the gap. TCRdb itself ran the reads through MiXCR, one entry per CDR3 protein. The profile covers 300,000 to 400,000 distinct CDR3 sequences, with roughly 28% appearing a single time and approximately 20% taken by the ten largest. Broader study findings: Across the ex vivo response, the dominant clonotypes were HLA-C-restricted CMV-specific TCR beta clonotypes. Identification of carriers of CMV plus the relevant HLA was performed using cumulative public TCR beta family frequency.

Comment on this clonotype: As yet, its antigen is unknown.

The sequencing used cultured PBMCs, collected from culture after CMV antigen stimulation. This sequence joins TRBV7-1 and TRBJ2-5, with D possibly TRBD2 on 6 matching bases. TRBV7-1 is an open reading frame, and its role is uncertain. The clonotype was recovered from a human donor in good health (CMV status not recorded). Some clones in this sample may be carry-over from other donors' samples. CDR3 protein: CASSPGVNQETQYF. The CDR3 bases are TGTGCCAGCAGCCCGGGGGTCAATCAAGAGACCCAGTACTTC.